This TCR beta chain was captured in a study of beta chain features in type 1 diabetes. Overall study: Across all samples, some 98 million sorted cells were examined. General study findings and limits: For patients and controls alike, PCR might favor shorter templates to the same degree.

This clone was seen a single time. Its antigen is as yet unknown. The entirety of the isolated RNA underwent reverse transcription, so expressed TCRB transcripts were sequenced. An average of around 3.9 million reads was obtained for naive, central memory and regulatory T cell samples. Assay: immunoSEQ multiplex PCR; the TCRdb copy retains only in-frame clones and omits some. The repertoire holds more than 150,000 clones, with about 13% as singletons. The CDR3 is 15 residues long. Between the trimmed V and J ends, which lost 0 bases and 5 bases, there was a span of 13 bases. Germline V gene sequence: CDR1 MNHEY, CDR2 SVGAGI.

This sequence was found in a young woman in good health. Sequencing was performed on central memory CD4+ T cells from blood. The J gene is TRBJ1-2, the V gene TRBV6-5; D ambiguous. The CDR3 region is CASSYSGRKNYGYTF. CDR3 bases: TGTGCCAGCAGTTACTCGGGGAGAAAGAATTATGGCTACACCTTC.